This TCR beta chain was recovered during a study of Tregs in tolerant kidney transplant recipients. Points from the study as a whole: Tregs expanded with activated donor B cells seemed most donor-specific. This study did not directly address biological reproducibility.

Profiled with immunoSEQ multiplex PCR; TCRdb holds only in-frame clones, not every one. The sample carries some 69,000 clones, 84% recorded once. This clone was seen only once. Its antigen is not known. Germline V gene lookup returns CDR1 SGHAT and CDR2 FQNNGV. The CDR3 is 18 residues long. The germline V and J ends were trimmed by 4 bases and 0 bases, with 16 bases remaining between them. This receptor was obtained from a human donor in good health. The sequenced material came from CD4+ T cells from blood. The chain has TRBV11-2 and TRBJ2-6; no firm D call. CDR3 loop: CASSSTKPHRSGANVLTF. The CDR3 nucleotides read TGTGCCAGCAGCTCCACCAAGCCACACCGCTCTGGGGCCAACGTCCTGACTTTC.